The following is a T cell receptor beta chain sequence with its context. The antigen it binds to is not known. No clone much larger than this one lies a single base away; base qualities are absent. In the prospective study, participants were 18 to 89 years old, resided in about two dozen geographic areas of the United States, and were enrolled through a virtual design. Cohort assignment in the prospective study relied on participant-reported clinical history from a screening survey and a study questionnaire. Mobile phlebotomists in the prospective study collected whole blood, serum and a nasopharyngeal or oropharyngeal swab from every participant. Prospective study participants could optionally give additional blood draws and questionnaires over an approximately two-month period. Blood samples from the prospective study were shipped frozen or at room temperature prior to DNA extraction. Including cysteine and phenylalanine, the CDR3 has 14 amino acids. The DNA shown is the 42-base CDR3, in frame from base 1. V is clipped by 2 bases and J by 6 bases, and the sequence between their germline boundaries is 11 bases long. The germline V gene (reference sequence) provides CDR1 WNHNN and CDR2 SYGVQD.

This record comes from a study of blood T cell repertoires in COVID-19 (dated by TCRdb to 2020 to 2021). Regarding the research as a whole: Collaborator samples came from the United States, Italy and Spain and covered acute and convalescent phases of COVID-19. Subjects who had been exposed to COVID-19, were actively infected with it, or had recovered from it provided the deeply sampled blood TCRbeta repertoires that made up the dataset. The sample metadata nearly always contained a de-identified subject ID, COVID-19 status, age in years and sex. The prospective study material was composed of cDNA or gDNA derived from T cells, B-cell-depleted T cells, or PBMCs. The repertoires were released in a freely available public database meant as a resource for research on the immune response to SARS-CoV-2. The samples were drawn from the first 160 participants of the ongoing ImmuneRACE study and from some 1,300 subjects provided by 6 global collaborators. HLA class I and class II types, where available, came from metadata supplied by the sample provider rather than from assay-based typing. General findings and caveats noted by the study authors: Clinical and demographic metadata were provided uncurated, with the amount varying by source and participant.

TCRbeta CDR3 regions were amplified from genomic DNA by means of the immunoSEQ Assay, a bias-controlled multiplex PCR. As for the authors' bioinformatics: Nucleated cell counts per sample were estimated from amplification of reference gene primers within the assay. Sequence reads were collapsed and filtered to measure the absolute abundance of every unique TCRbeta CDR3 rearrangement. For each sample, productive Simpson clonality was calculated as the square root of Simpson's diversity index across productive rearrangements. TCRdb took this table from immuneACCESS and kept in-frame rearrangements with V and J called. Such tables lack part of the clones; where checked against another copy, unresolved V genes explain under half of the gap, and the rest is unexplained. The DNA gave D and trimming, while V, J and clone size come from that table. Across this sample there are roughly 250,000 clones, with roughly nine tenths seen only once. The ten largest clones capture 0.95% to 1.5% of the sample.

The sequence is built from TRBV10-1 and TRBJ1-5; confidence is insufficient to name the D gene. The source of this sequence is a human donor in a cohort exposed to, infected with or recovered from COVID-19 (not recorded which). The donor label of this sample is uncertain. Input material: PBMCs or T cells enriched from blood (not recorded which). The nucleotide sequence is TGCGCCAGCAGTGAGACTGGAGTGGGTCAGCCCCAGCATTTT. Its amino acids are CASSETGVGQPQHF.